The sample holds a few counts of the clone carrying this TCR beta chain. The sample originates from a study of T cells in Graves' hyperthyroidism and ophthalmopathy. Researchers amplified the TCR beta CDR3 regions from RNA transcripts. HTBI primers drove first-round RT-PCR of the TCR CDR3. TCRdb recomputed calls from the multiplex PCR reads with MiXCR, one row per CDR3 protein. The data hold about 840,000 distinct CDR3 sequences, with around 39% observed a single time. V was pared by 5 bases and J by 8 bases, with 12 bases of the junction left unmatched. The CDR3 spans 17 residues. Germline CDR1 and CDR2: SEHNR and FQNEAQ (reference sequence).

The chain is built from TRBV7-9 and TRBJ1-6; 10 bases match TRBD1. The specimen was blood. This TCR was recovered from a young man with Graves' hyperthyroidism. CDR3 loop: CASSPTGGRSIDSPLHF. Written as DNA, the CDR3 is TGTGCCAGCAGCCCGACAGGGGGCCGATCAATCGATTCACCCCTCCACTTT.